This TCR beta chain came from a study of STAT5B mutations in CD4+ large granular lymphocyte leukemia. Concerning this clone: Its matching antigen is unknown.

The CDR3 sequence is 13 residues long. Germline loops: CDR1 LNHDA, CDR2 SQIVND (reference sequence). Trimming removed 5 bases at V and 5 bases at J, with 12 bases between. Study-wide findings and caveats: TRBV06-family usage was enriched in top patient clones (8/27) versus controls (2/35). About a quarter of private leukemic clonotypes occurred rarely in other patients' non-leukemic repertoires. Without putative leukemic clones, patient CD4-sorted repertoires remained more clonal than healthy CD4+ repertoires.

The table came from immunoSEQ multiplex PCR; TCRdb's copy has only in-frame clones and leaves some out. The profile shows about 37,000 clones, about 65% of them singletons. The origin of this receptor is a human donor in good health. The V gene is TRBV19, the J gene TRBJ1-2; TRBD1 might be the D (5 bases). What was sequenced was CD4+ T cells from blood buffy coats. The CDR3 nucleotides read TGTGCCAGTAGTCCCGAGGGGAGGTATGGCTACACCTTC. Its translation is CASSPEGRYGYTF.